This T cell receptor (beta chain) was sequenced in a study of shared clonotypes between healthy human individuals. Study as a whole: A donor's plate count was three for CD4 naive and three for CD4 memory; CD8 naive had two and CD8 memory one.

Study observations and caveats: What limited the represented genetic and exposure-history diversity was the small number of donors. Clonotypes which were not shared had lower generation probabilities than clonotypes that all four donors shared. Larger estimated richness was generally recorded for naive subsets relative to memory subsets.

Naive CD8 cells comprised CD45RO-negative, CCR7-positively selected cells, excluding terminally differentiated effector memory CD45RA+ cells. The data were produced by immunoSEQ multiplex PCR, yet TCRdb's version contains in-frame clones alone and is incomplete. The sample consists of some 1,900,000 clones, around 96% of them appearing once. Germline CDR1 is GTSNPN and CDR2 is SVGIG (reference sequence). V was pared by 0 bases and J by 8 bases, with 7 bases between. CDR3 size: 11 residues. This clone has more than one count but fewer than ten. Its antigen is unknown. V and J are TRBV30 and TRBJ1-1; D is undetermined. Sequencing was performed on naive CD8+ T cells sorted from blood. The clonotype was recovered from a man between 18 and 29 years old in good health. The CDR3 nucleotides read TGTGCCTGGAGTGTAATGAGGGAAGCTTTCTTT. Residues: CAWSVMREAFF.